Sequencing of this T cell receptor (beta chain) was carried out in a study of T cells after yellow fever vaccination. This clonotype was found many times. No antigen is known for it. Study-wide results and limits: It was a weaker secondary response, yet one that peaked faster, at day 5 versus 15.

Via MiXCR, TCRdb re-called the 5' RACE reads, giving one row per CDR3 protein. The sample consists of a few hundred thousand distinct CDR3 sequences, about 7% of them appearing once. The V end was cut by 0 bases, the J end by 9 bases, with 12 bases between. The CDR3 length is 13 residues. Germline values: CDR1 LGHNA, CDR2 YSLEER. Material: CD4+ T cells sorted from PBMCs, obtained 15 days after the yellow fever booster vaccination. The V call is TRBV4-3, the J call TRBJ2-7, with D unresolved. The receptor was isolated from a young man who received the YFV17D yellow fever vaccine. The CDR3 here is CASSQDNSLPQYF. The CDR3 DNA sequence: TGCGCCAGCAGCCAAGATAATAGCCTACCGCAGTACTTC.